The TCR beta chain under discussion was sequenced for a study of blood T cell repertoires in COVID-19. Study-wide background: Samples taken during acute and convalescent COVID-19 were collected in the United States, Italy and Spain.

Original handling: The authors estimated nucleated cell counts from reference gene primer amplification. The repertoire was sequenced with immunoSEQ multiplex PCR; TCRdb's copy has only in-frame clones and lacks some. The D gene and trimming were derived from the DNA, and the V and J assignments and clone size from that table. The data hold approximately 250,000 clones, with approximately 84% observed a single time. The J segment lost 4 bases and the V segment lost 3 bases, leaving 6 bases of the junction unmatched. The CDR3 loop spans 15 amino acids. In germline, CDR1 is MGHRA, CDR2 YSYEKL. This sequence was found in a middle-aged man with acute or convalescent COVID-19. The rearrangement joins TRBV4-1 to TRBJ1-5; 7 bases are shared with TRBD1. Sequences were obtained from peripheral blood. The CDR3 region is CASSQATGVNQPQHF. In nucleotides, the CDR3 is TGCGCCAGCAGCCAGGCTACAGGGGTGAATCAGCCCCAGCATTTT.